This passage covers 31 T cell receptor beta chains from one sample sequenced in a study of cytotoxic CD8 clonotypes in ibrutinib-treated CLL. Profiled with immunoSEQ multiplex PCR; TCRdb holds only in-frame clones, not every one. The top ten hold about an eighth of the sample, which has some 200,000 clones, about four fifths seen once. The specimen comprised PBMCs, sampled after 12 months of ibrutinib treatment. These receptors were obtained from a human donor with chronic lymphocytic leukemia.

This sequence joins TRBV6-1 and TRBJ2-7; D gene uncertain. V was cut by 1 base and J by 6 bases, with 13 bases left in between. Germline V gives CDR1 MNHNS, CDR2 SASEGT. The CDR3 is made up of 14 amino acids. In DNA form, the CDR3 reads TGTGCCAGCAGTGAAGGGGGTAGTTGGGCCGAGCAGTACTTC. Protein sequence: CASSEGGSWAEQYF.

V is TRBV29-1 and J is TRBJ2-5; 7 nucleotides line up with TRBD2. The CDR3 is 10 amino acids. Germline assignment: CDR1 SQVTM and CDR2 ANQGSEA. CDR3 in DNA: TGCAGGCGGCGGGAGGAGACCCAGTACTTC. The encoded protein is CRRREETQYF.

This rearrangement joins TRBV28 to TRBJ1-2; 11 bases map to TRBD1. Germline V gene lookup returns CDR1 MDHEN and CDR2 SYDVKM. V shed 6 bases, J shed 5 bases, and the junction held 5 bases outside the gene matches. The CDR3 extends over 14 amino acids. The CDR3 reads CASRRTGGEYGYTF. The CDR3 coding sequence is TGTGCCAGCAGACGGACAGGGGGCGAATATGGCTACACCTTC.

CDR3 protein: CASSQGQESYNEQFF. The CDR3, as DNA: TGCGCCAGCAGCCAAGGACAGGAGAGTTACAATGAGCAGTTCTTC. The genes are TRBV4-1 and TRBJ2-1; maybe TRBD1 (6 bases). Germline assignment: CDR1 MGHRA and CDR2 YSYEKL. Trimming stripped 1 base from V and 4 bases from J, with 11 bases between. The CDR3 contains 15 residues.

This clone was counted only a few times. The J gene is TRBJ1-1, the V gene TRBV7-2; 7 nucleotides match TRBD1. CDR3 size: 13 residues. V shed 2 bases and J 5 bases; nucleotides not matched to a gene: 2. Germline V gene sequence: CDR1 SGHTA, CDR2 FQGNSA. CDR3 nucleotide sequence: TGTGCCAGCAGCTTAACAGGGGTTACTGAAGCTTTCTTT. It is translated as CASSLTGVTEAFF.

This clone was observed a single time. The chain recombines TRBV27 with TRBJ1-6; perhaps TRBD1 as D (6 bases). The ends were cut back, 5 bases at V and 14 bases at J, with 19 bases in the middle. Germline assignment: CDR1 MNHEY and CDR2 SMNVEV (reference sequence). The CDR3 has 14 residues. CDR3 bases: TGTGCCAGCAGTCTGGCCGGACAGTACGGGGCCCTCCACTTT. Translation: CASSLAGQYGALHF.

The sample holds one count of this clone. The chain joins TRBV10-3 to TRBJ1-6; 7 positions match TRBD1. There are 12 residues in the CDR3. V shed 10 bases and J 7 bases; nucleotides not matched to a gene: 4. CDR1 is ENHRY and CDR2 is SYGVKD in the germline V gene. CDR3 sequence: CASGTANSPLHF. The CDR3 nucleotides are TGTGCCAGCGGGACAGCAAATTCACCCCTCCACTTT.

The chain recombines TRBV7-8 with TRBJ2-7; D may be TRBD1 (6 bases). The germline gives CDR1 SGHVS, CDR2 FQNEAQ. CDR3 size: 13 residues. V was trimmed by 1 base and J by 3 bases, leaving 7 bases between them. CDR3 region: CASSLGGRYEQYF. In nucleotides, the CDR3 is TGTGCCAGCAGCTTAGGGGGGCGCTACGAGCAGTACTTC.

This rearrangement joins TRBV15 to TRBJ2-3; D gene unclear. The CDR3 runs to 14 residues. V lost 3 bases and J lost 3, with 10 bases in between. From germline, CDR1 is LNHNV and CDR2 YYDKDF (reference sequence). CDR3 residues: CATSSPNGTDTQYF. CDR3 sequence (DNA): TGTGCCACCAGCAGCCCGAATGGGACAGATACGCAGTATTTT.

CDR3 region: CASSYNLADEQFF. The CDR3 bases are TGTGCCAGCAGTTACAACCTGGCGGATGAGCAGTTCTTC. The chain combines TRBV6-6 with TRBJ2-1; D unresolved. Trimming took 2 bases from V and 8 from J, leaving 10 bases between them. The CDR3 runs to 13 residues. The germline V gene has CDR1 MNHNY and CDR2 SVGAGI (reference sequence).

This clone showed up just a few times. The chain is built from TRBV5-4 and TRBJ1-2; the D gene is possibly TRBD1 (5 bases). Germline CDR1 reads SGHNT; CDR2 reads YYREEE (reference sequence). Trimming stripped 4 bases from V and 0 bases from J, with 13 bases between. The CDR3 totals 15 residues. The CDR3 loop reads CASSPIGTTNYGYTF. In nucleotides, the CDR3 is TGTGCCAGCAGCCCAATAGGGACTACTAACTATGGCTACACCTTC.

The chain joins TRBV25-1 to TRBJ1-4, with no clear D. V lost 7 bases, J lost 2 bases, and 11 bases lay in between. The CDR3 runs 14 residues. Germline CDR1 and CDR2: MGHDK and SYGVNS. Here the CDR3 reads CASNVWETNEKLFF. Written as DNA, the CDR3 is TGTGCCAGCAATGTTTGGGAGACTAATGAAAAACTGTTTTTT.

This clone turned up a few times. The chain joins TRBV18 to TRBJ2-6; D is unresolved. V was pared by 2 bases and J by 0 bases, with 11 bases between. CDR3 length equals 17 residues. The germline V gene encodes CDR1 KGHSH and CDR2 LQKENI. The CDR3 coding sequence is TGTGCCAGCTCACCAGTTACCGGGTCCTCTGGGGCCAACGTCCTGACTTTC. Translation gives CASSPVTGSSGANVLTF.

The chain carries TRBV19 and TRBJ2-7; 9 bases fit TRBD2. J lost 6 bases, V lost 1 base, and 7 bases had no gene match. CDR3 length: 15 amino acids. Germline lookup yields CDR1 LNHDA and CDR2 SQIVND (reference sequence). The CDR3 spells CASSIVRLAGIEQYF. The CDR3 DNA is TGTGCCAGTAGTATAGTTCGGCTAGCGGGGATCGAGCAGTACTTC. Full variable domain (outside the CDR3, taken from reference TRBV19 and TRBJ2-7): DGGITQSPKYLFRKEGQNVTLSCEQNLNHDAMYWYRQDPGQGLRLIYYSQIVNDFQKGDIAEGYSVSREKKESFPLTVTSAQKNPTAFYLCASSIVRLAGIEQYFGPGTRLTVT.

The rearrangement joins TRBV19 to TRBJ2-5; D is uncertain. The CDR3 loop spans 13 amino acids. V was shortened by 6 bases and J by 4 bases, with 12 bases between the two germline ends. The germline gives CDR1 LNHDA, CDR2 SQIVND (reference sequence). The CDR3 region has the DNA TGTGCCAGTAGAAATGGACCAGGAGAGACCCAGTACTTC. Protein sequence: CASRNGPGETQYF. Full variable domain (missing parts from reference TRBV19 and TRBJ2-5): DGGITQSPKYLFRKEGQNVTLSCEQNLNHDAMYWYRQDPGQGLRLIYYSQIVNDFQKGDIAEGYSVSREKKESFPLTVTSAQKNPTAFYLCASRNGPGETQYFGPGTRLLVL.

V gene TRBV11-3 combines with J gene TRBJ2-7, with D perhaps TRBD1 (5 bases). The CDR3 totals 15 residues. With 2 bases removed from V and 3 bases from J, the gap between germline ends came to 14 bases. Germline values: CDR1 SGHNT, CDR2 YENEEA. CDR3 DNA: TGTGCCAGCAGCTTATGGTCAGGGTCAGGCTACGAGCAGTACTTC. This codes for CASSLWSGSGYEQYF.

CDR3 DNA: TGCGCCAGCAGCTTGAGCTCAAGATCAAGCTCTGGAAACACCATATATTTT. This codes for CASSLSSRSSSGNTIYF. The genes are TRBV5-1 and TRBJ1-3; D gene uncertain. CDR1 and CDR2 (germline): SGHRS, YFSETQ. The CDR3 has 17 amino acids. V was trimmed by 1 base and J by 0 bases, leaving 14 bases between them.

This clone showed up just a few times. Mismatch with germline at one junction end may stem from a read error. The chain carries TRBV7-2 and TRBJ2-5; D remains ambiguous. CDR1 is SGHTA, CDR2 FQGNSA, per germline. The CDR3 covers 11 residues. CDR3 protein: CASSLRTTTHF. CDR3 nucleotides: TGTGCCAGCAGTCTGCGAACCACGACACACTTC.

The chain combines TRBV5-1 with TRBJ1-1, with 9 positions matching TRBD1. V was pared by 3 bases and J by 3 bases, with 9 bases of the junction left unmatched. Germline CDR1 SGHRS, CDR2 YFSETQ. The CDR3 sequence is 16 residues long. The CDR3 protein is CASSSEPTGGYTEAFF. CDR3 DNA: TGCGCCAGCAGCTCGGAACCCACAGGGGGCTACACTGAAGCTTTCTTT. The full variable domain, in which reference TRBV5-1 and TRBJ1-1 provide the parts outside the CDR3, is KAGVTQTPRYLIKTRGQQVTLSCSPISGHRSVSWYQQTPGQGLQFLFEYFSETQRNKGNFPGRFSGRQFSNSRSEMNVSTLELGDSALYLCASSSEPTGGYTEAFFGQGTRLTVV.

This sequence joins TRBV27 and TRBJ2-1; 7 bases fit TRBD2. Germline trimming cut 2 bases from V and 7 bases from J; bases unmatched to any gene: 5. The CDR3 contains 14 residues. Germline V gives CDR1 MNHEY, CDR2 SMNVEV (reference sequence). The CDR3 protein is CASSLAGAKNEQFF. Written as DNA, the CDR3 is TGTGCCAGCAGTTTAGCGGGAGCTAAGAATGAGCAGTTCTTC.

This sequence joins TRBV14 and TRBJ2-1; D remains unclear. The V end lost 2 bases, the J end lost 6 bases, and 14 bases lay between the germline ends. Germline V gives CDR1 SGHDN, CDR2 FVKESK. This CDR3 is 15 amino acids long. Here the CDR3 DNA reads TGTGCCAGCAGCCAACGACGGCAGCCGAGCAATGAGCAGTTCTTC. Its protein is CASSQRRQPSNEQFF. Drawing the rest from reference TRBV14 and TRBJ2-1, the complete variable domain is EAGVTQFPSHSVIEKGQTVTLRCDPISGHDNLYWYRRVMGKEIKFLLHFVKESKQDESGMPNNRFLAERTGGTYSTLKVQPAELEDSGVYFCASSQRRQPSNEQFFGPGTRLTVL.

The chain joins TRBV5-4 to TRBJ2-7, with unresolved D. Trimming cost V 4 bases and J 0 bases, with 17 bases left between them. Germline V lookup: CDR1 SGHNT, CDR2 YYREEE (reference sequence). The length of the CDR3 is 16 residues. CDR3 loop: CASSPRYRTDSYEQYF. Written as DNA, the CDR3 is TGTGCCAGCAGCCCCCGGTACCGCACCGACTCCTACGAGCAGTACTTC.

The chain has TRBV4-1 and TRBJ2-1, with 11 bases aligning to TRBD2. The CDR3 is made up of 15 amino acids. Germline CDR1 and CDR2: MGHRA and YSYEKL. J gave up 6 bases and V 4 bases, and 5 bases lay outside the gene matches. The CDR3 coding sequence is TGCGCCAGCAGCCCCGGGACTAGCGGCCTCAATGAGCAGTTCTTC. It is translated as CASSPGTSGLNEQFF.

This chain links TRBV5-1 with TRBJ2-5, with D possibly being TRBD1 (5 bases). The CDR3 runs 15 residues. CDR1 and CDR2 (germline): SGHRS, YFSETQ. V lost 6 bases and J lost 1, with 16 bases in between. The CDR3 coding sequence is TGCGCCAGCATGGGGCTCGGTGGGGCCCAAGAGACCCAGTACTTC. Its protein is CASMGLGGAQETQYF.

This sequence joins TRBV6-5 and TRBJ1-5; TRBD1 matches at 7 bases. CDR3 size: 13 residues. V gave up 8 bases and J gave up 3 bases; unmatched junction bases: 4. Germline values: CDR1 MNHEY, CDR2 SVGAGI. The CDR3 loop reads CASGTVINQPQHF. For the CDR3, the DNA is TGTGCCAGCGGGACAGTCATCAATCAGCCCCAGCATTTT.

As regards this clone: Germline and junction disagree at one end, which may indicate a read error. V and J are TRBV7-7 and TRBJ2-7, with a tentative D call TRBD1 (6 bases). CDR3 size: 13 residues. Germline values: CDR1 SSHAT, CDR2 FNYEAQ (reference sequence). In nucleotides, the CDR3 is TGTGCTAGCAGCTTAGCACAGGGCTACGAGCAGTACTTC. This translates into CASSLAQGYEQYF.

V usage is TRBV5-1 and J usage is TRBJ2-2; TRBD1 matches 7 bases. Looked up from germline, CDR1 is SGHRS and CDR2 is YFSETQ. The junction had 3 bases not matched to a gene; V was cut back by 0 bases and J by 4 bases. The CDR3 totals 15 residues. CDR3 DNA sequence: TGCGCCAGCAGCTTGGTACAGGGGCCCACCGGGGAGCTGTTTTTT. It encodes CASSLVQGPTGELFF.

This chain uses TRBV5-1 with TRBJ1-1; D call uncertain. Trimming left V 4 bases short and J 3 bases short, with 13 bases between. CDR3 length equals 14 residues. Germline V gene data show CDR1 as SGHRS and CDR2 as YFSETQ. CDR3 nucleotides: TGCGCCAGCAGCCGCGATGACCTAGACACTGAAGCTTTCTTT. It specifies CASSRDDLDTEAFF.

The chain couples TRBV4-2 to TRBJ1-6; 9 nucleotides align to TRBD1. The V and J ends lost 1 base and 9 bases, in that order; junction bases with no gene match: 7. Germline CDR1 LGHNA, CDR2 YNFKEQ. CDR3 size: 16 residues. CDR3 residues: CASSQGQGVLFSPLHF. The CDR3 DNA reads TGTGCCAGCAGCCAAGGACAGGGGGTTTTATTTTCACCCCTCCACTTT.

The CDR3 DNA reads TGTGCCAGCAGCCCGGCCTATAGCGGGAGCTCCTACAATGAGCAGTTCTTC. Protein: CASSPAYSGSSYNEQFF. This sequence joins TRBV28 and TRBJ2-1; 9 nucleotides match TRBD2. Looked up from germline, CDR1 is MDHEN and CDR2 is SYDVKM. There are 17 residues in the CDR3. Trimming took 6 bases from V and 0 from J; bases not matched to a gene: 9.

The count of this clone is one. This chain's CDR3 is CASSQDWPKDEQYF. CDR3 coding DNA: TGTGCCAGCAGCCAAGATTGGCCCAAGGACGAGCAGTACTTC. The chain is built from TRBV14 and TRBJ2-7; D is uncertain. Between the trimmed V and J ends, which lost 0 bases and 5 bases, there was a span of 11 bases. Per germline, CDR1 SGHDN and CDR2 FVKESK. The CDR3 runs to 14 residues. The full variable domain, rest sourced from reference TRBV14 and TRBJ2-7, is EAGVTQFPSHSVIEKGQTVTLRCDPISGHDNLYWYRRVMGKEIKFLLHFVKESKQDESGMPNNRFLAERTGGTYSTLKVQPAELEDSGVYFCASSQDWPKDEQYFGPGTRLTVT.